This T cell receptor beta chain stems from a study of shared T cell receptors in the human thymus. The CDR3 spans 15 residues. Germline V CDR1 and CDR2: GTSNPN, SVGIG (reference sequence). V lost 4 bases, J lost 0 bases, and 6 bases stayed unmatched. TCRdb keeps only in-frame clones here, not all; method: immunoSEQ multiplex PCR. The data contain about 660,000 clones, more than 75% of them singletons. This sample was shared with a second study, whose subject was human thymus T cells.

This clonotype originated in a boy under two years old with a congenital heart defect. Material: thymocytes. The rearrangement joins TRBV30 to TRBJ1-1; 9 bases fit TRBD1. CDR3 in DNA: TGTGCCTGGACGGACAGGGGCGGTGTGAACACTGAAGCTTTCTTT. This encodes CAWTDRGGVNTEAFF.